This T cell receptor beta chain was identified during a study of regulatory T cells in long-lasting Graves disease. Overall study findings and caveats: Limited samples may have lowered accuracy.

The CDR3 runs 11 residues. Germline-derived CDR1 and CDR2 are DFQATT and SNEGSKA (reference sequence). V gave up 5 bases and J gave up 3 bases, with 7 bases separating them. Specified time point: newly diagnosed GD, antithyroid drugs for less than 3 months. PBMCs were the source of the RNA used for TCR sequencing. This clonotype occurred many times. As yet, its antigen is unknown. Arm-PCR with iRepertoire HTBI primers amplified the CDR3 regions for these TCR beta libraries. TCRdb fed the multiplex PCR reads into MiXCR, producing one record per CDR3 protein. Of about 620,000 distinct CDR3 sequences detected, 16% appear once; the ten largest clones hold under 20%. These data were also filed under a second study, of T cells in Graves' hyperthyroidism and ophthalmopathy.

V gene TRBV20-1 combines with J gene TRBJ1-1; D is undetermined. Material: peripheral blood mononuclear cells (PBMCs), obtained at new diagnosis, from a patient treated with antithyroid drugs. The TCR sequence derives from a woman aged 30 to 39 with Graves disease. CDR3 sequence reads: CSAREDTEAFF. The CDR3 nucleotides are TGCAGTGCTCGGGAGGACACTGAAGCTTTCTTT.